This T cell receptor beta chain originates from a study of cytomegalovirus exposure and HLA in healthy donors. Study-level information: Of all 398 donors who were genotyped, roughly 81% belonged to the Caucasian-associated ancestry cluster. Broader study findings: The later analysis indicated that the majority of CMV-associated TCR beta chains appeared HLA-restricted. In a later analysis, a genetic analysis reported fewer productive-TCR N-insertions in an Asian-associated ancestry cluster than the cohort average. Data from an earlier analysis indicated that most TCR beta V segments were productive either about 87% or about 30% of the time.

V trimming: 3 bases; J trimming: 0 bases; junction bases outside the gene matches: 4. Per the germline V gene, CDR1 is GTSNPN and CDR2 is SVGIG (reference sequence). The CDR3 has 14 amino acids. PCR amplification relied on 60 Vbeta primers (plus 13 Jbeta primers). Produced via immunoSEQ multiplex PCR; TCRdb's table is partial and in-frame only. The sample lists tens of thousands of clones, over 70% occurring once. Notes on this clone: The target antigen is unknown.

The J gene is TRBJ2-5, the V gene TRBV30; TRBD2 agrees at 7 bases. What was sequenced was PBMCs. The TCR sequence derives from a man aged 35 to 55 in good health and CMV-seropositive. In DNA form, the CDR3 reads TGTGCCTGGAGATCCGGGAGGAACCAAGAGACCCAGTACTTC. Amino acid sequence: CAWRSGRNQETQYF.